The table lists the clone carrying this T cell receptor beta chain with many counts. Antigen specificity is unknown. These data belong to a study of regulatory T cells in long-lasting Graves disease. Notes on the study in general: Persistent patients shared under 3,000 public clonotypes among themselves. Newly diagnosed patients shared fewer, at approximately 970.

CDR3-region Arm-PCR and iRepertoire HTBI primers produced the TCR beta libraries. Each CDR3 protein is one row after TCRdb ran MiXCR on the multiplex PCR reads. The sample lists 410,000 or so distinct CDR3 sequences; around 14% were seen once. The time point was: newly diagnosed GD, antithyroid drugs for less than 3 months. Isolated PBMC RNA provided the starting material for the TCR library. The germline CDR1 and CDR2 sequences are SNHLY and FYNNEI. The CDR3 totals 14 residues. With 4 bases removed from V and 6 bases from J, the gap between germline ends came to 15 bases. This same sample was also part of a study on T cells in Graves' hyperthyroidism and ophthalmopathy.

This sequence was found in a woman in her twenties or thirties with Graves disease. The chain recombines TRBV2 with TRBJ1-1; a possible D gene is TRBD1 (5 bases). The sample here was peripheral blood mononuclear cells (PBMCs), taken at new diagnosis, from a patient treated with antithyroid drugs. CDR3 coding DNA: TGTGCCAGCAGTGGCAGGGTTGGGGTCTCTGAAGCTTTCTTT. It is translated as CASSGRVGVSEAFF.